The 25 T cell receptor beta chains presented below share a single source sample, sequenced in a study of T cells in localized non-small cell lung cancer. Measured with immunoSEQ multiplex PCR; TCRdb has only the in-frame clones, and not every one. The data contain 30,000 to 40,000 clones, roughly 90% of them singletons. The sequencing here drew on peripheral blood, taken before any cancer treatment. The source is a woman aged 40-69 years with stage I lung adenocarcinoma.

This chain joins TRBV5-1 and TRBJ1-2; no clear D. Germline V lookup: CDR1 SGHRS, CDR2 YFSETQ. V was clipped by 2 bases and J by 8 bases, with 13 bases between them. The CDR3 totals 13 residues. CDR3 sequence reads: CASSFGEGQGYTF. Here the CDR3 DNA reads TGCGCCAGCAGCTTCGGAGAGGGCCAGGGCTACACCTTC.

The chain employs TRBV29-1 and TRBJ2-5, with TRBD1 as a possible D gene (6 bases). The CDR3 contains 15 residues. CDR1 is SQVTM and CDR2 is ANQGSEA in the germline V gene. The V end lost 1 base, the J end lost 5 bases, and 17 bases lay between the germline ends. CDR3 sequence reads: CSVEVSRGRVETQYF. The DNA for the CDR3 is TGCAGCGTTGAAGTTAGCAGGGGCAGGGTGGAGACCCAGTACTTC.

The CDR3 DNA reads TGTGCCAGCAGTTCCCTGGGACAGGGGCAGACCGGGGAGCTGTTTTTT. This sequence encodes CASSSLGQGQTGELFF. The chain uses TRBV27 and TRBJ2-2; 10 nucleotides match TRBD1. There are 16 residues in the CDR3. Germline loops: CDR1 MNHEY, CDR2 SMNVEV (reference sequence). The ends lost 4 bases at V and 5 bases at J; junction bases unmatched: 7.

The CDR3 nucleotides are TGTGCCAGCAGCTTGGGAAAACTAACCGGGGAGCTGTTTTTT. Amino acid sequence: CASSLGKLTGELFF. The rearrangement uses TRBV5-4 and TRBJ2-2; D ambiguous. The CDR3 loop spans 14 amino acids. V shed 0 bases and J shed 5 bases, with 8 bases lying between them. Per germline, CDR1 SGHNT and CDR2 YYREEE (reference sequence). The whole variable domain, remainder taken from reference TRBV5-4 and TRBJ2-2, is ETGVTQSPTHLIKTRGQQVTLRCSSQSGHNTVSWYQQALGQGPQFIFQYYREEENGRGNFPPRFSGLQFPNYSSELNVNALELDDSALYLCASSLGKLTGELFFGEGSRLTVL.

In DNA form, the CDR3 reads TGCAGTGCCGACCTATCTGGCGGCTACACCTTC. This translates into CSADLSGGYTF. The genes are TRBV20-1 and TRBJ1-2; no clear D. Trimming stripped 6 bases from V and 8 bases from J, with 13 bases between. From germline, CDR1 is DFQATT and CDR2 SNEGSKA (reference sequence). The CDR3 extends over 11 amino acids.

The chain has TRBV6-1 and TRBJ2-5, with 7 bases lining up with TRBD2. With V trimmed by 6 bases and J by 1 base, 5 bases remained unmatched. This CDR3 has 14 residues. Germline V CDR1 and CDR2: MNHNS, SASEGT. CDR3 DNA: TGTGCCAGCAGGGGAGGGCTACCCCAAGAGACCCAGTACTTC. It codes for CASRGGLPQETQYF.

The chain links TRBV2 to TRBJ2-3, with a weak D call TRBD2 (6 bases). CDR1 is SNHLY, CDR2 FYNNEI, per germline. V shed 7 bases and J shed 0 bases, with 8 bases lying between them. There are 13 residues in the CDR3. The CDR3 nucleotides are TGTGCCAGCAAGGGGACTAGCACAGATACGCAGTATTTT. Its translation: CASKGTSTDTQYF. Complete variable domain (other parts from reference TRBV2 and TRBJ2-3): EPEVTQTPSHQVTQMGQEVILRCVPISNHLYFYWYRQILGQKVEFLVSFYNNEISEKSEIFDDQFSVERPDGSNFTLKIRSTKLEDSAMYFCASKGTSTDTQYFGPGTRLTVL.

The chain uses TRBV9 and TRBJ2-5, with D possibly being TRBD2 (7 bases). The germline gives CDR1 SGDLS, CDR2 YYNGEE. CDR3 size: 15 residues. The V gene lost 0 bases and the J gene lost 2 bases, with 11 bases spanning the gap. Here the CDR3 reads CASSVAGGKQETQYF. The CDR3 nucleotides read TGTGCCAGCAGCGTAGCGGGGGGCAAGCAAGAGACCCAGTACTTC.

This clone was detected only a few times. This sample also contains other DNA sequences that code for the same CDR3. The rearrangement links TRBV29-1 to TRBJ1-3, with D hard to call. The CDR3 covers 13 residues. The germline V gene encodes CDR1 SQVTM and CDR2 ANQGSEA. The V end lost 6 bases, the J end lost 0 bases, and 9 bases lay between the germline ends. The CDR3 spells CSVARSSGNTIYF. The CDR3 DNA reads TGCAGCGTCGCTCGTAGCTCTGGAAACACCATATATTTT.

The V gene is TRBV30, the J gene TRBJ1-1, with 10 positions matching TRBD1. Per the germline V gene, CDR1 is GTSNPN and CDR2 is SVGIG (reference sequence). V dropped 1 base and J dropped 6; count of bases not matched to a gene: 8. CDR3 length: 15 amino acids. Written as DNA, the CDR3 is TGTGCCTGGAGTGGGACAGGGGGATATGTGTCTGAAGCTTTCTTT. This gives the protein CAWSGTGGYVSEAFF. The whole variable domain, filled in from reference TRBV30 and TRBJ1-1, reads SQTIHQWPATLVQPVGSPLSLECTVEGTSNPNLYWYRQAAGRGLQLLFYSVGIGQISSEVPQNLSASRPQDRQFILSSKKLLLSDSGFYLCAWSGTGGYVSEAFFGQGTRLTVV.

The chain links TRBV10-3 to TRBJ2-1; 9 bases match TRBD2. This CDR3 region has 16 residues. Germline V gives CDR1 ENHRY, CDR2 SYGVKD. The chain's CDR3 is CAITEGFSGGRNEQFF. CDR3 in DNA: TGTGCGATAACAGAGGGGTTTAGCGGGGGTCGGAATGAGCAGTTCTTC.

The chain links TRBV2 to TRBJ1-1; D gene unclear. Looked up from germline, CDR1 is SNHLY and CDR2 is FYNNEI. This CDR3 is built from 12 residues. Trimming stripped 6 bases from V and 0 bases from J, with 5 bases between. The CDR3 DNA reads TGTGCCAGCAGCCGAATGAACACTGAAGCTTTCTTT. It specifies CASSRMNTEAFF.

The sample holds one count of this clone. This rearrangement joins TRBV28 to TRBJ2-7; TRBD1 matches at 7 bases. From germline, CDR1 is MDHEN and CDR2 SYDVKM. CDR3 length: 13 residues. Trimming cost V 6 bases and J 5 bases; bases outside gene matches: 7. CDR3 protein: CASRLTGSDEQYF. CDR3 DNA sequence: TGTGCCAGCAGGCTGACAGGGAGCGACGAGCAGTACTTC.

V gene TRBV19 combines with J gene TRBJ2-1; D uncertain. V was trimmed by 4 bases and J by 8 bases, leaving 6 bases between them. Germline CDR1 and CDR2: LNHDA and SQIVND (reference sequence). This CDR3 region has 11 residues. In DNA form, the CDR3 reads TGTGCCAGTAGTACAAGAGATGAGCAGTTCTTC. Translated, it gives CASSTRDEQFF.

The chain combines TRBV7-2 with TRBJ1-6, with a weak D call TRBD1 (6 bases). CDR1 and CDR2 (germline): SGHTA, FQGNSA. V lost 1 base and J lost 18, with 10 bases in between. The CDR3 is 11 residues long. The CDR3 nucleotides read TGTGCCAGCAGCTTAGGGGGGCTCCCCCACTTT. It codes for CASSLGGLPHF.

The chain recombines TRBV25-1 with TRBJ2-3; D unclear. Germline CDR1 MGHDK, CDR2 SYGVNS. The CDR3 covers 12 residues. V lost 10 bases to trimming and J lost 2 bases, with 10 bases between them. In DNA, the CDR3 is TGTGCCACCCTCAGCCTCACAGATACGCAGTATTTT. The encoded protein is CATLSLTDTQYF.

The CDR3 sequence is CASSEVGGAGNEQFF. In DNA form, the CDR3 reads TGCGCCAGCAGTGAGGTGGGGGGGGCTGGTAATGAGCAGTTCTTC. The chain links TRBV10-1 to TRBJ2-1; maybe TRBD2 (7 bases). The V gene lost 2 bases and the J gene lost 7 bases, with 15 bases spanning the gap. CDR1 is WNHNN, CDR2 SYGVQD, per germline (reference sequence). This CDR3 comprises 15 residues.

V usage is TRBV9 and J usage is TRBJ2-7, with 7 bases aligning to TRBD1. CDR1 is SGDLS, CDR2 YYNGEE, per germline. The V segment lost 2 bases and the J segment 3 bases; nucleotides outside the gene matches: 5. The CDR3 is made up of 14 amino acids. The CDR3 sequence is CASSVGQANYEQYF. CDR3 DNA: TGTGCCAGCAGCGTCGGACAGGCAAACTACGAGCAGTACTTC.

This clone turned up a few times. The V and J genes are TRBV2 and TRBJ1-5; D is uncertain. CDR3 length equals 14 residues. Trimming cost V 1 base and J 4 bases, with 8 bases left between them. Germline loops: CDR1 SNHLY, CDR2 FYNNEI. CDR3: CASSEGVENQPQHF. The CDR3 nucleotides are TGTGCCAGCAGTGAAGGGGTGGAAAATCAGCCCCAGCATTTT.

The V and J genes are TRBV2 and TRBJ2-7; 7 nucleotides agree with TRBD1. V trimming: 8 bases; J trimming: 4 bases; junction bases outside the gene matches: 2. Per germline, CDR1 SNHLY and CDR2 FYNNEI. This CDR3 contains 11 residues. The CDR3 DNA reads TGTGCCAGCGACAGGGAGTACGAGCAGTACTTC. This sequence encodes CASDREYEQYF.

This clone has only one observation. Other DNA sequences in this specimen translate into the identical CDR3. The rearrangement uses TRBV5-6 and TRBJ1-1; no definite D call. The CDR3 runs to 14 residues. Trimming took 0 bases from V and 0 from J, leaving 6 bases between them. The V gene's germline CDR1 is SGHDT and CDR2 YYEEEE. CDR3 bases: TGTGCCAGCAGCTTGGTTCGGTTGAACACTGAAGCTTTCTTT. Residues: CASSLVRLNTEAFF.

This clone was seen a single time. This chain joins TRBV15 and TRBJ1-2; TRBD1 agrees at 8 bases. This CDR3 is 15 amino acids long. After removal of 1 base from V and 2 bases from J, the junction contained 3 bases not matched to a gene. CDR1 is LNHNV and CDR2 is YYDKDF in the germline V gene (reference sequence). CDR3 coding DNA: TGTGCCACCAGCAGAGGGACAGGGCACAACTATGGCTACACCTTC. It yields the protein CATSRGTGHNYGYTF.

The chain joins TRBV9 to TRBJ2-7; D uncertain. The CDR3 contains 11 residues. V was pared by 1 base and J by 3 bases, with 2 bases between. Per germline, CDR1 SGDLS and CDR2 YYNGEE. The CDR3 region is CASSVYYEQYF. As DNA, the CDR3 is TGTGCCAGCAGCGTATACTACGAGCAGTACTTC.

V gene TRBV4-1 combines with J gene TRBJ2-1, with TRBD2 identical over 7 bases. Germline assignment: CDR1 MGHRA and CDR2 YSYEKL. This CDR3 region has 15 residues. The trim removed 1 base at V and 7 bases at J, leaving 7 bases unmatched. The CDR3 DNA follows: TGCGCCAGCAGCCAAGGACCCAGGACTAGGAATGAGCAGTTCTTC. It yields the protein CASSQGPRTRNEQFF.

The chain combines TRBV7-3 with TRBJ1-1, with TRBD1 identical over 7 bases. The germline V gene encodes CDR1 SGHTA and CDR2 FQGTGA. This CDR3 region has 16 residues. V lost 5 bases to trimming and J lost 1 base; unmatched junction nucleotides: 10. CDR3 sequence reads: CASSLLVQGPNTEAFF. The CDR3 bases are TGTGCCAGCAGCCTCCTCGTACAGGGGCCGAACACTGAAGCTTTCTTT.